The entry that follows covers one T cell receptor (beta chain) sequence. Its cognate antigen is unknown. These data are taken from a study of monozygotic twins with inflammatory bowel disease. Whole-study results and caveats: By inverse Simpson index, TCRbeta diversity was lower in IBD patients than in healthy co-twins.

Two rounds of nested PCR, of 16 and 9 cycles, were run on TCRalpha and TCRbeta cDNA. TCRdb re-called the 5' RACE reads and gives one entry per CDR3 protein, without DNA. The sample has roughly 160,000 distinct CDR3 sequences. In germline, CDR1 is MNHNY, CDR2 SVGAGI (reference sequence). The CDR3 is made up of 13 amino acids. This TCR derives from a human donor with ulcerative colitis or Crohn's disease, or a healthy co-twin of an affected twin (not recorded which). What was sequenced was blood. This chain connects TRBV6-6 to TRBJ2-7; TCRdb designates TRBD1, a call that cannot be tested without DNA. CDR3 sequence: CASARDPSYEQYF.